Listed below are T cell receptor beta chains from one sample, sequenced in a study of blood T cell repertoires in COVID-19. The data were produced by immunoSEQ multiplex PCR, yet TCRdb's version contains in-frame clones alone and is incomplete. This table has about 60,000 clones, more than 80% appearing once. The sequencing sample was made of peripheral blood. Source of these receptors: a human donor with active COVID-19. The donor label of this sample is uncertain. The CDR3 runs from the conserved cysteine through the conserved F or W. D genes are given only for firm matches. Clone size is not always given. Where it is, it says once, few, many or a class for expanded clones.

d_call: TRBD2
j_call: TRBJ2-7
clone_size: NA
v_call: TRBV2
cdr3_nt: TGTGCCAGCAGTGCTATGTGGGGGGGTACCTACGAGCAGTACTTC
cdr3_aa: CASSAMWGGTYEQYF

d_call: NA
j_call: TRBJ1-6
clone_size: NA
v_call: TRBV27
cdr3_nt: TGTGCCAGCAGTTTACCAGCAGGGGAAGGAAATTCACCCCTCCACTTT
cdr3_aa: CASSLPAGEGNSPLHF

d_call: TRBD2
j_call: TRBJ2-2
clone_size: NA
v_call: TRBV5-1
cdr3_nt: TGCGCCAGCAGCTTACTAGCGGGAGGGAACACCGGGGAGCTGTTTTTT
cdr3_aa: CASSLLAGGNTGELFF

d_call: NA
j_call: TRBJ2-7
clone_size: NA
v_call: TRBV9
cdr3_nt: TGTGCCAGCAGCGGTTCCGGGGAATTCTACGAGCAGTACTTC
cdr3_aa: CASSGSGEFYEQYF

d_call: NA
j_call: TRBJ1-1
clone_size: NA
v_call: TRBV4-1
cdr3_nt: TGCGCCAGCAGCCAAAGATGGGGGGAGATGAACACTGAAGCTTTCTTT
cdr3_aa: CASSQRWGEMNTEAFF

d_call: TRBD2
j_call: TRBJ2-1
clone_size: NA
v_call: TRBV7-9
cdr3_nt: TGTGCCAGCTCTGCGGGAGCCTACAATGAGCAGTTCTTC
cdr3_aa: CASSAGAYNEQFF

d_call: TRBD1
j_call: TRBJ2-3
clone_size: NA
v_call: TRBV5-1
cdr3_nt: TGCGCCAGCAGCTCCTTGGGGACAGGGCCTAGCACAGATACGCAGTATTTT
cdr3_aa: CASSSLGTGPSTDTQYF

d_call: TRBD2
j_call: TRBJ2-1
clone_size: NA
v_call: TRBV5-5
cdr3_nt: TGTGCCAGCAGCCTGGGGACTAGCGTCAACAATGAGCAGTTCTTC
cdr3_aa: CASSLGTSVNNEQFF

d_call: NA
j_call: TRBJ2-5
clone_size: NA
v_call: TRBV7-9
cdr3_nt: TGTGCCAGCAGCTTAGCGCTAGGCGGACAAGAGACCCAGTACTTC
cdr3_aa: CASSLALGGQETQYF

d_call: TRBD2
j_call: TRBJ2-5
clone_size: NA
v_call: TRBV9
cdr3_nt: TGTGCCAGCAGTCTAGCGGGAGCGGGCGGAGAGACCCAGTACTTC
cdr3_aa: CASSLAGAGGETQYF

d_call: NA
j_call: TRBJ2-5
clone_size: NA
v_call: TRBV5-1
cdr3_nt: TGCGCCAGCAGCTTGGCAATGGAAGGGGGGGCAGGCCCTTTACAAGAGACCCAGTACTTC
cdr3_aa: CASSLAMEGGAGPLQETQYF

d_call: NA
j_call: TRBJ2-1
clone_size: NA
v_call: TRBV3-1/TRBV3-2
cdr3_nt: TGTGCCAGCAGCCCCAAAGGGGGCAATGAGCAGTTCTTC
cdr3_aa: CASSPKGGNEQFF

d_call: TRBD2
j_call: TRBJ2-2
clone_size: NA
v_call: TRBV5-5
cdr3_nt: TGTGCCAGCAGCTCCCGGACTAGCCCGAACACCGGGGAGCTGTTTTTT
cdr3_aa: CASSSRTSPNTGELFF

d_call: TRBD1
j_call: TRBJ2-1
clone_size: NA
v_call: TRBV28
cdr3_nt: TGTGCCAGCAGCCCTGACAGGGGGATCTACAATGAGCAGTTCTTC
cdr3_aa: CASSPDRGIYNEQFF

d_call: TRBD2
j_call: TRBJ2-2
clone_size: NA
v_call: TRBV2
cdr3_nt: TGTGCCCGGGACCTGGGCGGCGGGGGCGGGGAGCTGTTTTTT
cdr3_aa: CARDLGGGGGELFF

d_call: NA
j_call: TRBJ1-4
clone_size: NA
v_call: TRBV27
cdr3_nt: TGTGCCAGCAGTTTATTCAGGGATTTGGATGAAAAACTGTTTTTT
cdr3_aa: CASSLFRDLDEKLFF

d_call: TRBD2
j_call: TRBJ2-7
clone_size: once
v_call: TRBV7-2
cdr3_nt: TGTGCCAGCAGCTTAGCAGGGGGACTAGAGGACGAGCAGTACTTC
cdr3_aa: CASSLAGGLEDEQYF

d_call: NA
j_call: TRBJ1-2
clone_size: NA
v_call: TRBV28
cdr3_nt: TGTGCCAGCAAGACACTGGCGCCGATGACCTTATATGGCTACACCTTC
cdr3_aa: CASKTLAPMTLYGYTF

d_call: TRBD2
j_call: TRBJ2-7
clone_size: NA
v_call: TRBV20-1
cdr3_nt: TGCAGTGCTAGTGGGCGGGGGTACGAGCAGTACTTC
cdr3_aa: CSASGRGYEQYF

d_call: TRBD2
j_call: TRBJ2-1
clone_size: NA
v_call: TRBV4-2
cdr3_nt: TGTGCCAGCAGCCAAGACCCCGGGAGGACCTACAATGAGCAGTTCTTC
cdr3_aa: CASSQDPGRTYNEQFF

d_call: TRBD1
j_call: TRBJ1-2
clone_size: NA
v_call: TRBV4-1
cdr3_nt: TGCGCCAGCAGCCAACCTCCGGGACAGGGGAACTATGGCTACACCTTC
cdr3_aa: CASSQPPGQGNYGYTF

d_call: NA
j_call: TRBJ2-7
clone_size: NA
v_call: TRBV6-5
cdr3_nt: TGTGCCAGCAGTTACTCGAGGACAGCCTACGAGCAGTACTTC
cdr3_aa: CASSYSRTAYEQYF

d_call: NA
j_call: TRBJ2-7
clone_size: NA
v_call: TRBV28
cdr3_nt: TGTGCCAGCAGTTTTAGAAGGAGCGTCGAGCAGTACTTC
cdr3_aa: CASSFRRSVEQYF

d_call: TRBD2
j_call: TRBJ2-3
clone_size: NA
v_call: TRBV3-1/TRBV3-2
cdr3_nt: TGTGCCAGCAGCCAACTAGCGGGGGGGCCAGATACGCAGTATTTT
cdr3_aa: CASSQLAGGPDTQYF

d_call: TRBD2
j_call: TRBJ2-7
clone_size: NA
v_call: TRBV27
cdr3_nt: TGCGCCAGCAGTCCCCCCCGGAGTAGCGGGCACAGCTACGAGCAGTACTTC
cdr3_aa: CASSPPRSSGHSYEQYF

d_call: TRBD1
j_call: TRBJ1-2
clone_size: NA
v_call: TRBV16
cdr3_nt: TGTGCCAGCAGCCAATATTTTAGGGGGCTGGACTATGGCTACACCTTC
cdr3_aa: CASSQYFRGLDYGYTF

d_call: TRBD1
j_call: TRBJ2-3
clone_size: NA
v_call: TRBV18
cdr3_nt: TGTGCCAGCTCAACCCGGGGGACAGGGCCAGATACGCAGTATTTT
cdr3_aa: CASSTRGTGPDTQYF

d_call: TRBD1
j_call: TRBJ2-7
clone_size: NA
v_call: TRBV19
cdr3_nt: TGTGCCAGTAGTATTGGGACAGGGGCTTACGAGCAGTACTTC
cdr3_aa: CASSIGTGAYEQYF

d_call: NA
j_call: TRBJ1-3
clone_size: NA
v_call: TRBV5-4
cdr3_nt: TGTGCCAGCAGCTTGCGACTCGAAGGGAGTGGAAACACCATATATTTT
cdr3_aa: CASSLRLEGSGNTIYF

d_call: NA
j_call: TRBJ1-2
clone_size: once
v_call: TRBV6-5
cdr3_nt: TGTGCCAGCCGGCTCCCCGAGGGCGTTGGCTACACCTTC
cdr3_aa: CASRLPEGVGYTF

d_call: TRBD1
j_call: TRBJ1-3
clone_size: NA
v_call: TRBV28
cdr3_nt: TGTGCCAGCAGCTCGGGACAGGGGGCCCTCCAACCTCTACGGGGAAACACCATATATTTT
cdr3_aa: CASSSGQGALQPLRGNTIYF

d_call: NA
j_call: TRBJ2-7
clone_size: NA
v_call: TRBV18
cdr3_nt: TGTGCCAGCTCCAGAGACAGTGACGTCTACGAGCAGTACTTC
cdr3_aa: CASSRDSDVYEQYF

d_call: NA
j_call: TRBJ2-3
clone_size: once
v_call: TRBV6-2/TRBV6-3
cdr3_nt: TGTGCCAGCAGTTACTCGACTGGGGATACGCAGTATTTT
cdr3_aa: CASSYSTGDTQYF

d_call: TRBD2
j_call: TRBJ2-3
clone_size: NA
v_call: TRBV30
cdr3_nt: TGTGCCTGGAGTGGCCTACCCGGCGGGGGTGCAGATACGCAGTATTTT
cdr3_aa: CAWSGLPGGGADTQYF

d_call: NA
j_call: TRBJ2-7
clone_size: NA
v_call: TRBV28
cdr3_nt: TGTGCCACCTACTCTTTTGGTTACGAGCAGTACTTC
cdr3_aa: CATYSFGYEQYF

d_call: TRBD1
j_call: TRBJ1-2
clone_size: NA
v_call: TRBV7-9
cdr3_nt: TGTGCCAGCAGCTTGGGACAGGGTGACTATGGCTACACCTTC
cdr3_aa: CASSLGQGDYGYTF

d_call: TRBD1
j_call: TRBJ2-3
clone_size: NA
v_call: TRBV6-5
cdr3_nt: TGTGCCAGCAGTTATAGGACAGGGACGGCAGATACGCAGTATTTT
cdr3_aa: CASSYRTGTADTQYF

d_call: NA
j_call: TRBJ2-7
clone_size: NA
v_call: TRBV28
cdr3_nt: TGTGCCAGCAGTTTAACACAGCTAAGCCCCGAGCAGTACTTC
cdr3_aa: CASSLTQLSPEQYF

d_call: TRBD2
j_call: TRBJ2-3
clone_size: NA
v_call: TRBV5-1
cdr3_nt: TGCGCCAGCAGCTTGGATCTAGCGGGGGGCACAGATACGCAGTATTTT
cdr3_aa: CASSLDLAGGTDTQYF

d_call: NA
j_call: TRBJ1-3
clone_size: NA
v_call: TRBV5-1
cdr3_nt: TGCGCCAGCAGCCCCACAGGGTCTGTTCCTGGAAACACCATATATTTT
cdr3_aa: CASSPTGSVPGNTIYF

d_call: NA
j_call: TRBJ2-1
clone_size: NA
v_call: TRBV27
cdr3_nt: TGTGCCAGCGTCTTTCAGGGCGGCAATGAGCAGTTCTTC
cdr3_aa: CASVFQGGNEQFF

d_call: NA
j_call: TRBJ1-2
clone_size: NA
v_call: TRBV4-2
cdr3_nt: TGTGCCAGCAGCCAAGGAGGGCAGAGGCAGGGCTACACCTTC
cdr3_aa: CASSQGGQRQGYTF